The present entry profiles one TCR beta chain with its context. No antigen is known for it. Compared with germline, one end of the junction differs, possibly owing to a read error. This entry is derived from a study of tumor-infiltrating lymphocytes in localized non-small cell lung cancer. Profiling relied on immunoSEQ multiplex PCR, and the TCRdb table lists in-frame clones only, not all of them. The sample shows tens of thousands of clones, more than 75% of them seen only once. Germline V gives CDR1 MNHEY, CDR2 SVGAGI. This CDR3 has 13 residues. General observations from the study: Tumors had more T cell infiltration than uninvolved lung, per TCRbeta sequencing and CD3 counts. Technical variation could not be separated from intratumor heterogeneity here. Immunotypes IM1 and IM2 had similar TCR-derived T-cell fractions. Recurrence-free survival showed no association with tumor T-cell fraction.

The receptor was derived from a human donor with non-small cell lung cancer. The chain has TRBV6-5 and TRBJ2-3; D not certain. Material for sequencing was lung tumor tissue. The chain's CDR3 is CASSHSPRDTQYF. In nucleotides, the CDR3 is TGTGCCAGCAGTCACTCCCCTCGGGATACGCAGTATTTT.